Each of the 4 T cell receptor beta chains below was sequenced from the same sample in a study of OX40 agonist ivuxolimab in advanced cancers. Produced via immunoSEQ multiplex PCR; TCRdb's table is partial and in-frame only. In the table there are more than 80,000 clones, roughly 90% of which are singletons. The material was CD4+ or CD8+ T cells sorted from blood, obtained in a trial of the OX40 agonist ivuxolimab. The receptors shown here come from an adult with an advanced solid tumor such as melanoma, head and neck, liver or kidney cancer.

The CDR3, as DNA: TGTGCCAGCAGTTACTCGAGGCCACAGGGGAGAAATACGCAGTATTTT. Amino acids: CASSYSRPQGRNTQYF. The chain carries TRBV6-5 and TRBJ2-3; 7 bases are a match to TRBD1. This CDR3 comprises 16 residues. With 0 bases clipped from V and 7 bases from J, the junction kept 10 bases outside the gene matches. Per the germline V gene, CDR1 is MNHEY and CDR2 is SVGAGI.

DNA of the CDR3: TGTGCCAGCAGTTATGAGTATGGGGATACCGGGGAGCTGTTTTTT. It encodes CASSYEYGDTGELFF. The rearrangement uses TRBV6-5 and TRBJ2-2; D ambiguous. The CDR3 covers 15 residues. Germline V gene data show CDR1 as MNHEY and CDR2 as SVGAGI. The germline V and J ends were trimmed by 3 bases and 5 bases, with 13 bases remaining between them.

This clone is a singleton in its sample. The chain is built from TRBV7-2 and TRBJ2-7, with TRBD1 matching over 9 bases. Germline assignment: CDR1 SGHTA and CDR2 FQGNSA. V lost 1 base and J lost 7; bases outside the gene matches: 8. The CDR3 loop spans 15 amino acids. The CDR3 nucleotides are TGTGCCAGCAGCTTAGTTGTACAGGGGGCGGGTGAGCAGTACTTC. It specifies CASSLVVQGAGEQYF.

This clone was counted a single time. The chain recombines TRBV27 with TRBJ2-7; tentative D call: TRBD1 (5 bases). Deletions cut 6 bases from V and 1 base from J, with 7 bases between. Germline assignment: CDR1 MNHEY and CDR2 SMNVEV (reference sequence). The CDR3 contains 12 residues. In DNA, the CDR3 is TGTGCCAGCAGGCAGGGTTCCTACGAGCAGTACTTC. It yields the protein CASRQGSYEQYF.